This TCR beta chain emerged from a study of Ad26.COV2.S vaccination and SARS-CoV-2 variants. For the study at large: Ad26.COV2.S shots went into the muscle once or twice, 56 days apart.

The treatment is: over 15 received Ad26.COV2.S at low or high dose, single or two shots; five or six received placebo; per-sample allocation not given. Repertoires come from day 63 after the first vaccine or placebo injection. CDR3 length: 15 amino acids. Germline CDR1 is SNHLY and CDR2 is FYNNEI. V dropped 8 bases and J dropped 3 bases, with 19 bases sitting between them. Study-wide results and limits: Non-spike TCR breadth did not differ much between vaccine and placebo recipients.

As concerns this clone: Its antigen is still unknown.

TCRdb's table, derived via immunoSEQ multiplex PCR, lists solely in-frame clones and lacks some. The repertoire holds about 680,000 clones, around 90% seen once, with about 1.5% in the top ten. The J gene is TRBJ1-1, the V gene TRBV2; the D gene is possibly TRBD1 (5 bases). The sample consisted of peripheral blood, taken in a trial of Ad26.COV2.S vaccine versus placebo. This TCR was sampled from a person between 18 and 59 years old who received the Ad26.COV2.S COVID-19 vaccine or a placebo. CDR3 sequence (DNA): TGTGCCAGCGGAGGAATCCAGGGAGCCGACACTGAAGCTTTCTTT. Encoded protein: CASGGIQGADTEAFF.